A single sample is the source of the 3 T cell receptor beta chains below, sequenced in a study of cytomegalovirus exposure and HLA in healthy donors. PCR involved 60 Vbeta and 13 Jbeta primers. Only in-frame clones appear in the TCRdb table, and some are missing; sequencing was by immunoSEQ multiplex PCR. The sample has around 200,000 clones; about three quarters are singletons. The sample taken for sequencing was PBMCs. The receptors come from a man aged 18 to 30 in good health and CMV-seronegative.

The chain employs TRBV6-5 and TRBJ1-1; tentative D call: TRBD1 (6 bases). Trimming took off 0 bases at V and 1 base at J, with 6 bases between the two ends. This CDR3 spans 14 amino acids. From germline, CDR1 is MNHEY and CDR2 SVGAGI. Here the CDR3 DNA reads TGTGCCAGCAGTTACTCAGGGGGGAACACTGAAGCTTTCTTT. It yields the protein CASSYSGGNTEAFF.

The V gene is TRBV18, the J gene TRBJ1-5, with 7 nucleotides matching TRBD1. Germline V gene sequence: CDR1 KGHSH, CDR2 LQKENI. The CDR3 consists of 15 residues. The trim removed 3 bases at V and 9 bases at J, leaving 11 bases unmatched. The CDR3 region is CASSPPTGALGPQHF. As DNA, the CDR3 is TGTGCCAGCTCACCGCCTACAGGGGCTCTTGGGCCCCAGCATTTT.

This chain joins TRBV10-3 and TRBJ2-2; D is undetermined. The V end was cut by 8 bases, the J end by 6 bases, with 7 bases between. This CDR3 is 11 amino acids long. Germline CDR1 and CDR2: ENHRY and SYGVKD. The CDR3 region is CAILLSGELFF. CDR3 DNA: TGTGCCATCTTATTGTCCGGGGAGCTGTTTTTT.